These T cell receptor beta chains were read from a single sample in a study of spatial heterogeneity in lung cancer. TCRdb processed the 5' RACE reads anew with MiXCR; each CDR3 protein has one entry. The sample contains roughly 1,200 distinct CDR3 sequences, about 6% of which appear only once. The source was normal lung tissue next to the tumor, collected at surgery. The receptors originated from a male donor with early-stage non-small cell lung cancer. CDR3s include the opening cysteine and the closing phenylalanine or tryptophan. The order of the fields is D gene, J gene, clone size, V gene, CDR3 DNA, CDR3 protein. D genes are given only for firm matches. The size entry is marked missing in some rows and otherwise reads once, few, many or a size class.

d_gene: .
j_gene: TRBJ2-3
abundance: large
v_gene: TRBV5-4
CDR3nt: TGTGCCAGCAGGGGGGACTTGCGAAGCACAGATACGCAGTATTTT
CDR3aa: CASRGDLRSTDTQYF

d_gene: TRBD2
j_gene: TRBJ2-1
abundance: medium-sized
v_gene: TRBV11-2
CDR3nt: TGTGCCAGCAGTCGTAGACTAGCGGGGACCTACAATGAGCAGTTCTTC
CDR3aa: CASSRRLAGTYNEQFF

d_gene: TRBD2
j_gene: TRBJ2-5
abundance: medium-sized
v_gene: TRBV27
CDR3nt: TGTGCCAGCAGTTTGTCCAGCGGGGCCCCGGAGACCCAGTACTTC
CDR3aa: CASSLSSGAPETQYF

d_gene: .
j_gene: TRBJ2-1
abundance: medium-sized
v_gene: TRBV12-3/TRBV12-4
CDR3nt: TGTGCCAGCAGTCTACAAAAAGAGCAGTTCTTC
CDR3aa: CASSLQKEQFF

d_gene: TRBD1
j_gene: TRBJ1-6
abundance: many
v_gene: TRBV12-3/TRBV12-4
CDR3nt: TGTGCCAGCAGCCAAAGGGCTCCGACAGGGAGAAATTCACCCCTCCACTTT
CDR3aa: CASSQRAPTGRNSPLHF

d_gene: TRBD1
j_gene: TRBJ2-7
abundance: hyperexpanded
v_gene: TRBV28
CDR3nt: TGTGCCAGCAGTTGGGACAGGCGCTACGAGCAGTACTTC
CDR3aa: CASSWDRRYEQYF

d_gene: TRBD1
j_gene: TRBJ1-1
abundance: many
v_gene: TRBV12-3/TRBV12-4
CDR3nt: TGTGCCAGCAGTTTATGGACAGGGGCCGATGGGAATACTGAAGCTTTCTTT
CDR3aa: CASSLWTGADGNTEAFF

d_gene: .
j_gene: TRBJ1-5
abundance: medium-sized
v_gene: TRBV2
CDR3nt: TGTGCCAGCAGGGGCGGTAGTGGGGGGCAGCCCCAGCATTTT
CDR3aa: CASRGGSGGQPQHF

d_gene: .
j_gene: TRBJ1-5
abundance: medium-sized
v_gene: TRBV19
CDR3nt: TGTGCCAGTAGTTCGGGCCAGCCCCAGCATTTT
CDR3aa: CASSSGQPQHF

d_gene: TRBD1
j_gene: TRBJ2-2
abundance: medium-sized
v_gene: TRBV5-1
CDR3nt: TGCGCCAGCAGAGCGACAGGGACGAACACCGGGGAGCTGTTTTTT
CDR3aa: CASRATGTNTGELFF

d_gene: .
j_gene: TRBJ2-3
abundance: medium-sized
v_gene: TRBV5-4
CDR3nt: TGTGCCAGCAGCCTGTGGGCCGGGGGAGGTCCTAACACAGATACGCAGTATTTT
CDR3aa: CASSLWAGGGPNTDTQYF

d_gene: .
j_gene: TRBJ1-5
abundance: .
v_gene: TRBV12-3/TRBV12-4
CDR3nt: TGTGCCAGCAGTTTGGGCGATCAGCCCCAGCAATTT
CDR3aa: CASSLGDQPQQF

d_gene: TRBD1
j_gene: TRBJ2-7
abundance: medium-sized
v_gene: TRBV27
CDR3nt: TGTGCCAGCAGTTTTGGGACAGGGTTCTCCTACGAGCAGTACTTC
CDR3aa: CASSFGTGFSYEQYF

d_gene: .
j_gene: TRBJ2-1
abundance: medium-sized
v_gene: TRBV6-6
CDR3nt: TGTGCCAGCAGCGCGTATTTGGATAGCTCCTACAATGAGCAGTTCTTC
CDR3aa: CASSAYLDSSYNEQFF

d_gene: .
j_gene: TRBJ2-7
abundance: medium-sized
v_gene: TRBV27
CDR3nt: TGTGCCAGCAGTTCCCCGAGGGGCGAGCAGTACTTC
CDR3aa: CASSSPRGEQYF

d_gene: .
j_gene: TRBJ2-5
abundance: large
v_gene: TRBV3-1
CDR3nt: TGTGCCAGCAACCCCCAGGCGGGTGAGACCCAGTACTTC
CDR3aa: CASNPQAGETQYF

d_gene: .
j_gene: TRBJ2-1
abundance: medium-sized
v_gene: TRBV7-2
CDR3nt: TGTGCCAGCATCCGTGGTGGAGGGAAGAGCTACAATGAGCAGTTCTTC
CDR3aa: CASIRGGGKSYNEQFF

d_gene: TRBD2
j_gene: TRBJ2-3
abundance: many
v_gene: TRBV29-1
CDR3nt: TGCAGCGTTGGAAGCGGGAGAAGGACAGATACGCAGTATTTT
CDR3aa: CSVGSGRRTDTQYF

d_gene: .
j_gene: TRBJ2-1
abundance: large
v_gene: TRBV3-1
CDR3nt: TGTGCCAGCAGCCAAGTTCCTGGGGGGTACAATGAGCAGTTCTTC
CDR3aa: CASSQVPGGYNEQFF

d_gene: .
j_gene: TRBJ1-5
abundance: hyperexpanded
v_gene: TRBV9
CDR3nt: TGTGCCAGCAGCCTAGACGATACCTTCAATCAGCCCCAGCATTTT
CDR3aa: CASSLDDTFNQPQHF

d_gene: .
j_gene: TRBJ2-5
abundance: large
v_gene: TRBV12-3/TRBV12-4
CDR3nt: TGTGCCAGCAGGGAAACCCAGGGGACGTACCAAGAGACCCAGTACTTC
CDR3aa: CASRETQGTYQETQYF

d_gene: TRBD2
j_gene: TRBJ2-2
abundance: medium-sized
v_gene: TRBV29-1
CDR3nt: TGCAGCGTTGAAACTAGCGGGAGTACCGGGGAGCTGTTTTTT
CDR3aa: CSVETSGSTGELFF

d_gene: .
j_gene: TRBJ2-3
abundance: medium-sized
v_gene: TRBV19
CDR3nt: TGTGCCAGCAAAGACAGGAGTAATACGCAGTATTTT
CDR3aa: CASKDRSNTQYF

d_gene: TRBD1
j_gene: TRBJ1-5
abundance: many
v_gene: TRBV7-9
CDR3nt: TGTGCCAGCAGCCGGGACAGGGTTGGGCAGCCCCAGCATTTT
CDR3aa: CASSRDRVGQPQHF

d_gene: TRBD1
j_gene: TRBJ1-2
abundance: .
v_gene: TRBV5-1
CDR3nt: TGCGCCAGCAGCTTGGCACCCTCCGGGACAGGGTTCTATGGCTACACCTTC
CDR3aa: CASSLAPSGTGFYGYTF

d_gene: .
j_gene: TRBJ2-5
abundance: large
v_gene: TRBV4-2
CDR3nt: TGTGCCAGCAGCCAAGATACCAGGGAGACCCAGTACTTC
CDR3aa: CASSQDTRETQYF

d_gene: .
j_gene: TRBJ2-1
abundance: large
v_gene: TRBV29-1
CDR3nt: TGCAGCGTTGGTGGGGTCGGGCCCTTC
CDR3aa: CSVGGVGPF

d_gene: .
j_gene: TRBJ2-2
abundance: large
v_gene: TRBV27
CDR3nt: TGTGCCAGCAGTTTAGTTAACACCGGGGAGCTGTTTTTT
CDR3aa: CASSLVNTGELFF

d_gene: .
j_gene: TRBJ2-5
abundance: large
v_gene: TRBV20-1
CDR3nt: TGCAGTGCCCCGGGACCGGGGGAGACCCAGTACTTC
CDR3aa: CSAPGPGETQYF

d_gene: .
j_gene: TRBJ2-3
abundance: medium-sized
v_gene: TRBV12-3/TRBV12-4
CDR3nt: TGTGCCAGCGGCCTATCACAAGGCACAGATACGCAGTATTTT
CDR3aa: CASGLSQGTDTQYF

d_gene: .
j_gene: TRBJ1-5
abundance: medium-sized
v_gene: TRBV6-2/TRBV6-3
CDR3nt: TGTGCCAGCAGAGTACAGGGAGGCGGGCATCAGCCCCAGCATTTT
CDR3aa: CASRVQGGGHQPQHF

d_gene: TRBD1
j_gene: TRBJ2-1
abundance: many
v_gene: TRBV20-1
CDR3nt: TGCAGTGCTAACCGGGACAGGGCGGTCAATGAGCAGTTCTTC
CDR3aa: CSANRDRAVNEQFF

d_gene: .
j_gene: TRBJ2-7
abundance: medium-sized
v_gene: TRBV27
CDR3nt: TGTGCCAGCAGCAGTTACAGGGTTGACGAGCAGTACTTC
CDR3aa: CASSSYRVDEQYF

d_gene: .
j_gene: TRBJ2-7
abundance: many
v_gene: TRBV29-1
CDR3nt: TGCAGCGTTGAGACGGACATCTCCTACGAGCAGTACTTC
CDR3aa: CSVETDISYEQYF

d_gene: TRBD2
j_gene: TRBJ2-5
abundance: medium-sized
v_gene: TRBV12-3/TRBV12-4
CDR3nt: TGTGCCAGCAGCCACGGGCGCCGGGGACTAGCGGCGCGAGAGACCCAGTACTTC
CDR3aa: CASSHGRRGLAARETQYF

d_gene: TRBD2
j_gene: TRBJ2-7
abundance: large
v_gene: TRBV7-2
CDR3nt: TGTGCCAGCAGCTTAGGAGCGGGGGAAGGCTACGAGCAGTACTTC
CDR3aa: CASSLGAGEGYEQYF

d_gene: TRBD2
j_gene: TRBJ2-2
abundance: .
v_gene: TRBV4-2
CDR3nt: TGTGCCAGCAGCCAATTGACGGGAGGGGTCACCGGGGAGCTGTTTTTT
CDR3aa: CASSQLTGGVTGELFF

d_gene: .
j_gene: TRBJ2-7
abundance: medium-sized
v_gene: TRBV11-2
CDR3nt: TGTGCCAGCAGCTCGTACCAGGCCTGGCAGGGCTTC
CDR3aa: CASSSYQAWQGF

d_gene: TRBD1
j_gene: TRBJ1-2
abundance: large
v_gene: TRBV5-1
CDR3nt: TGCGCCAGCAGCTCGCAGGGACAGAGTTCTGGCTACACCTTC
CDR3aa: CASSSQGQSSGYTF

d_gene: .
j_gene: TRBJ1-1
abundance: many
v_gene: TRBV29-1
CDR3nt: TGCAGCGTCGAGCCTTGGGGGAAAGGACCGAAAGCTTTCTTT
CDR3aa: CSVEPWGKGPKAFF

d_gene: .
j_gene: TRBJ2-7
abundance: large
v_gene: TRBV4-3
CDR3nt: TGCGCCAGCAGCCCCTCGCCGGGGGCGGGTCGCGAGCAGTACTTC
CDR3aa: CASSPSPGAGREQYF

d_gene: .
j_gene: TRBJ2-1
abundance: .
v_gene: TRBV29-1
CDR3nt: TGCAGCGTCGAATCTACCTTGACGGCCGGGGCATACAATGAGCAGTTCTTC
CDR3aa: CSVESTLTAGAYNEQFF

d_gene: TRBD2
j_gene: TRBJ2-3
abundance: medium-sized
v_gene: TRBV6-4
CDR3nt: TGTGCCAGCAGGCGGACTAGCGGCACAGATACGCAGTATTTT
CDR3aa: CASRRTSGTDTQYF

d_gene: .
j_gene: TRBJ2-2
abundance: many
v_gene: TRBV3-1
CDR3nt: TGTGCCAGCAGCCCCTGGACCCCCGCTCTCTTGGACACCGGGGAGCTGTTTTTT
CDR3aa: CASSPWTPALLDTGELFF

d_gene: .
j_gene: TRBJ2-4
abundance: medium-sized
v_gene: TRBV14
CDR3nt: TGTGCCAGCAGCCAAGTAGGGGCAGCTAAAAACATTCAGTACTTC
CDR3aa: CASSQVGAAKNIQYF

d_gene: .
j_gene: TRBJ2-7
abundance: medium-sized
v_gene: TRBV9
CDR3nt: TGTGCCAGCAGCCCTACGGACAGTTACGAGCAGTACTTC
CDR3aa: CASSPTDSYEQYF